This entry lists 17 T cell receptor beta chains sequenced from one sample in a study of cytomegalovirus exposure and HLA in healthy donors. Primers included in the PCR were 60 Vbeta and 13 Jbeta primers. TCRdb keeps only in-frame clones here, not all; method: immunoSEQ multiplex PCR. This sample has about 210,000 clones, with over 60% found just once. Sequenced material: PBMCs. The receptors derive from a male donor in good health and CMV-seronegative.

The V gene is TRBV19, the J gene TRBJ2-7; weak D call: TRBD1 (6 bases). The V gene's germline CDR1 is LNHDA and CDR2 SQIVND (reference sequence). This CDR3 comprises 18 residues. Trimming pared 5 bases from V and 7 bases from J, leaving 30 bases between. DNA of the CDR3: TGTGCCAGTAGTGTGCGCGTAGAAGCGGCACTCTCGAGGGGGGAGCAGTACTTC. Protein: CASSVRVEAALSRGEQYF.

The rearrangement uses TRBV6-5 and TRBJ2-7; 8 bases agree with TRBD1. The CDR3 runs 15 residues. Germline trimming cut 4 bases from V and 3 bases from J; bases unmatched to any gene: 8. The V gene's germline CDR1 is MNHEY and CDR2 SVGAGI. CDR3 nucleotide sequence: TGTGCCAGCAGTTCCGGACAGGGAGGCATCTACGAGCAGTACTTC. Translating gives CASSSGQGGIYEQYF.

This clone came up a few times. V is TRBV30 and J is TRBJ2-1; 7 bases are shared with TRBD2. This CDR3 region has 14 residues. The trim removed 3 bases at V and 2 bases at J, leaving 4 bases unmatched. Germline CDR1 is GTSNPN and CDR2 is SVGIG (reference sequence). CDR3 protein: CAWSGGRAYNEQFF. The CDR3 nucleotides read TGTGCCTGGAGCGGGGGGAGGGCCTACAATGAGCAGTTCTTC.

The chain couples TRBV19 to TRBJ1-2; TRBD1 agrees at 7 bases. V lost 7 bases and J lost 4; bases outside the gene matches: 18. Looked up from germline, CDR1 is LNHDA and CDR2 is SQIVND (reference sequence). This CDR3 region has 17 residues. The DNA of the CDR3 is TGTGCCAGTACCACTGCAGGTTTCGGACAGGTCTTCTATGGCTACACCTTC. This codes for CASTTAGFGQVFYGYTF.

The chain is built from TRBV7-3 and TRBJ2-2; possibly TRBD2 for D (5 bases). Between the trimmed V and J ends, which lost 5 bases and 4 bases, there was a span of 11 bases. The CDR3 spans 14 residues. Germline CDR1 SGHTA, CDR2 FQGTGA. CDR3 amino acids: CASSAQGLTGELFF. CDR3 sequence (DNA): TGTGCCAGCAGCGCACAAGGACTCACCGGGGAGCTGTTTTTT.

In nucleotides, the CDR3 is TGTGCCAGTAGACGAGACAGGGGCTACGAGCAGTACTTC. Residues: CASRRDRGYEQYF. The rearrangement links TRBV19 to TRBJ2-7, with 8 bases identical to TRBD1. The CDR3 spans 13 residues. Germline CDR1 reads LNHDA; CDR2 reads SQIVND (reference sequence). J gave up 3 bases and V 6 bases, and 4 bases lay outside the gene matches.

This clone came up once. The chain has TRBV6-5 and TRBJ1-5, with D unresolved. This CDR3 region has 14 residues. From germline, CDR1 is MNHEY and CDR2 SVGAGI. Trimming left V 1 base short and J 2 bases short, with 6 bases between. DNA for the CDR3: TGTGCCAGCAGTTACTTAGAGGGCAATCAGCCCCAGCATTTT. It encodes CASSYLEGNQPQHF.

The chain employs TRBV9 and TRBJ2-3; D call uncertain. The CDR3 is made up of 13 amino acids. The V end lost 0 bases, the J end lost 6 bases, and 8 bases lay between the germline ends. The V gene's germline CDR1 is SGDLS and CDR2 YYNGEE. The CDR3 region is CASSVGAIDTQYF. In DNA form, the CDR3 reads TGTGCCAGCAGCGTAGGGGCTATTGATACGCAGTATTTT.

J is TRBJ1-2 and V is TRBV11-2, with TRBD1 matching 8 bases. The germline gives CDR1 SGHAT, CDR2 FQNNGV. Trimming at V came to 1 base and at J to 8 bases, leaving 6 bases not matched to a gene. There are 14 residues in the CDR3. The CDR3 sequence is CASSLGGQASGYTF. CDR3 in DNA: TGTGCCAGCAGCTTAGGGGGACAGGCCTCGGGCTACACCTTC.

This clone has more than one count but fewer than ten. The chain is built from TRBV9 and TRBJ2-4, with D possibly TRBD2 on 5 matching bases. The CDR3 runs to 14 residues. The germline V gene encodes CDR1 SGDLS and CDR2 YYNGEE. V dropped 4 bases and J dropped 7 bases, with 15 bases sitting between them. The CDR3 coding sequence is TGTGCCAGCAGCCGTTCGGGGATGGCGAACATTCAGTACTTC. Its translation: CASSRSGMANIQYF.

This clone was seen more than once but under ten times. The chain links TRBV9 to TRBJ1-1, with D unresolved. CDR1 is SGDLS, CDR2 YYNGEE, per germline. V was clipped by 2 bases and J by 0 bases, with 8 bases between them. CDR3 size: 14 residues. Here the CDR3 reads CASSVTSMNTEAFF. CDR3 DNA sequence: TGTGCCAGCAGCGTTACATCCATGAACACTGAAGCTTTCTTT.

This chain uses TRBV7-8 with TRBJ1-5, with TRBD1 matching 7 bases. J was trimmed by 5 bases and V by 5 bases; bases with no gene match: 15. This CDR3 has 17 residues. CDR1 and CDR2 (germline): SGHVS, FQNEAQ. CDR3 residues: CASSRHFGTATDQPQHF. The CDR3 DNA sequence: TGTGCCAGCAGCAGGCACTTTGGGACAGCAACCGATCAGCCCCAGCATTTT.

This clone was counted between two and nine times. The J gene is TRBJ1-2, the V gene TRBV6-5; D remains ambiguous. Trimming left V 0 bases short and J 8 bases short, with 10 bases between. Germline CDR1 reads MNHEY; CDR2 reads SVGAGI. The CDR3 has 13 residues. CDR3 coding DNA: TGTGCCAGCAGTTACTCTGAGAGCAACGGCTACACCTTC. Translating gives CASSYSESNGYTF.

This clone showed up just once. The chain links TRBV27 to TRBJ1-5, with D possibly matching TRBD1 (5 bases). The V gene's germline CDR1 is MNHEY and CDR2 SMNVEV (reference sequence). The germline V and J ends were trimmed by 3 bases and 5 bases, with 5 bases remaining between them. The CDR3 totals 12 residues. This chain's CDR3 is CASSFRDQPQHF. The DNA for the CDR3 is TGTGCCAGCAGTTTCAGGGATCAGCCCCAGCATTTT.

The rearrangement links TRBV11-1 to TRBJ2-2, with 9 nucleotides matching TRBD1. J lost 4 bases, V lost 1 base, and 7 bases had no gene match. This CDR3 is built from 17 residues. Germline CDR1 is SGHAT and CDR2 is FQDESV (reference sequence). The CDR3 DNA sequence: TGTGCCAGCAGCTTAGTGGCGGGACAGGGTCCCACCGGGGAGCTGTTTTTT. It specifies CASSLVAGQGPTGELFF.

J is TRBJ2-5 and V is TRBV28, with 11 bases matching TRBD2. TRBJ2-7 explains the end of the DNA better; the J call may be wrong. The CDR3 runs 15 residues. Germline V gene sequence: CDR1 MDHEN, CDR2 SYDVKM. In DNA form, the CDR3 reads TGTGCCAGCAGCTCTCTAGCGGGGGGCTCCTACGAGCAGTACTTC. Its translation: CASSSLAGGSYEQYF.

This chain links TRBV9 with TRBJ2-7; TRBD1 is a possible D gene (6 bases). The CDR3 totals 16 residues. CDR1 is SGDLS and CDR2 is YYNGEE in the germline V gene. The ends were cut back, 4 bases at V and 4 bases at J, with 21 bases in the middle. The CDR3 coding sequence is TGTGCCAGCAGCCCTAACACACTACAGGGTTCATACGAGCAGTACTTC. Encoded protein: CASSPNTLQGSYEQYF.